This is a list of T cell receptor beta chains from one sample in a study of cytomegalovirus exposure and HLA in healthy donors. Profiling relied on immunoSEQ multiplex PCR, and the TCRdb table lists in-frame clones only, not all of them. Among 200,000 or so clones, approximately 83% were seen once, and the ten largest hold around 0.1%. Sequencing used PBMCs. These receptor sequences come from a boy aged 2 to 10 in good health and CMV-seronegative. The CDR3 runs from the conserved cysteine through the conserved F or W. Each record gives: D gene, CDR3 length, clone size, V gene, J gene, CDR3 DNA, CDR3 protein. D genes are given only for firm matches. Clone size, where shown, is once, few, many, or a class for clones that have expanded.

NA	18	NA	TRBV4-3	TRBJ2-7	TGCGCCAGCAGCCAAGATTTTGGATCCACGACTAGGGGAGACGAGCAGTACTTC	CASSQDFGSTTRGDEQYF
NA	14	NA	TRBV5-1	TRBJ2-5	TGCGCCAGCAGCTTGACTAGCCATCAAGAGACCCAGTACTTC	CASSLTSHQETQYF
TRBD1	14	NA	TRBV5-5	TRBJ2-7	TGTGCCAGCAGCGGACCAGGGGGTTCCTACGAGCAGTACTTC	CASSGPGGSYEQYF
TRBD1	12	NA	TRBV29-1	TRBJ1-1	TGCAGCGTTGAGGGACAGGGCCTTGAAGCTTTCTTT	CSVEGQGLEAFF
NA	16	NA	TRBV7-2	TRBJ1-5	TGTGCCAGCAGCTTAGGGGGGCGGTTGTCCAATCAGCCCCAGCATTTT	CASSLGGRLSNQPQHF
NA	11	NA	TRBV14	TRBJ1-2	TGTGCCAGCAGTCCAGGGTACGGCTACACCTTC	CASSPGYGYTF
TRBD1	15	NA	TRBV10-3	TRBJ2-2	TGTGCCATCAGAACCGGGACAGGGAGCACCGGGGAGCTGTTTTTT	CAIRTGTGSTGELFF
NA	14	NA	TRBV5-4	TRBJ2-3	TGTGCCAGCAGGGAAAGGACTGGCGCAGATACGCAGTATTTT	CASRERTGADTQYF
NA	16	NA	TRBV25-1	TRBJ2-7	TGTGCCAGCAGTGAATATAGGAAACAGGTGCCCTACGAGCAGTACTTC	CASSEYRKQVPYEQYF
NA	18	NA	TRBV11-1	TRBJ2-1	TGTGCCAGCAGCTTAACGGCGGGGAAATGGTCGATGGTCAATGAGCAGTTCTTC	CASSLTAGKWSMVNEQFF
TRBD1	15	NA	TRBV5-4	TRBJ1-2	TGTGCCAGCAGCTCGCGGGACAGGGGGTCCTATGGCTACACCTTC	CASSSRDRGSYGYTF
NA	13	NA	TRBV11-2	TRBJ1-4	TGTGCCAGCAGCTCGCCGCGAAACCCTGGACTGTTTTTT	CASSSPRNPGLFF
TRBD1	13	few	TRBV19	TRBJ1-6	TGTGCCAGTAGTGGGACAGGGGATTCACCCCTCCACTTT	CASSGTGDSPLHF
NA	15	NA	TRBV6-1	TRBJ2-7	TGTGCCAGCAGTGAAAAGGGGGGGGGCCACTACGAGCAGTACTTC	CASSEKGGGHYEQYF
NA	16	NA	TRBV7-9	TRBJ2-6	TGTTCCAGCAGCTTTCGCGGGCCCTCTGGGGCCAACGTCCTGACTTTC	CSSSFRGPSGANVLTF
TRBD2	18	NA	TRBV4-1	TRBJ2-1	TGCGCCAGCAGCCAAGATAGGGACTACCCTAGCTCCTACAATGAGCAGTTCTTC	CASSQDRDYPSSYNEQFF
TRBD2	15	NA	TRBV6-6	TRBJ2-1	TGTGCCAGCAGTTCCGGGACTAGCGGGGGGTGGGAGCAGTTCTTC	CASSSGTSGGWEQFF
NA	13	few	TRBV5-1	TRBJ1-4	TGCGCCAGCAGCTCGGTAAGAGATGAAAAACTGTTTTTT	CASSSVRDEKLFF
NA	14	NA	TRBV19	TRBJ2-3	TGTGCCAGTAGTATCCGGGAAGGGTCAGATACGCAGTATTTT	CASSIREGSDTQYF
TRBD2	15	NA	TRBV4-2	TRBJ2-3	TGTGCCAGCAGCACATCTAGCGGGGGTGCAGATACGCAGTATTTT	CASSTSSGGADTQYF
TRBD1	15	NA	TRBV6-5	TRBJ2-1	TGTGCCAGCAGTTATTACAGGGGCTCCTACAATGAGCAGTTCTTC	CASSYYRGSYNEQFF
TRBD2	15	NA	TRBV2	TRBJ2-5	TGTGCCAGCAGTGGAGTAGCGGGGGTTCAAGAGACCCAGTACTTC	CASSGVAGVQETQYF